The 17 T cell receptor beta chains in this list originate from one sample, sequenced in a study of blood T cell repertoires in COVID-19. TCRdb keeps only in-frame clones here, not all; method: immunoSEQ multiplex PCR. Among hundreds of thousands of clones listed, more than 70% were seen once. The specimen was peripheral blood. Receptor source: a woman aged 70-85 years with COVID-19, enrolled during active disease.

This sequence joins TRBV29-1 and TRBJ1-1; the match to TRBD1 covers 8 bases. CDR3 length equals 16 residues. The V gene's germline CDR1 is SQVTM and CDR2 ANQGSEA. V was clipped by 4 bases and J by 0 bases; unmatched bases: 10. CDR3 residues: CSVAPYWTGLNTEAFF. CDR3 nucleotide sequence: TGCAGCGTTGCTCCCTATTGGACAGGGCTGAACACTGAAGCTTTCTTT.

CDR3 DNA: TGTGCCAGCAGTATGTTAGCGGGGGGGTACAATGAGCAGTTCTTC. Residues: CASSMLAGGYNEQFF. The V gene is TRBV5-4, the J gene TRBJ2-1; TRBD2 aligns across 11 bases. The CDR3 totals 15 residues. The germline gives CDR1 SGHNT, CDR2 YYREEE (reference sequence). J lost 4 bases, V lost 5 bases, and 5 bases had no gene match.

The chain combines TRBV5-1 with TRBJ1-2, with 9 bases fitting TRBD1. V was clipped by 4 bases and J by 8 bases; unmatched bases: 9. The CDR3 is 14 residues long. Germline V gene data show CDR1 as SGHRS and CDR2 as YFSETQ. The chain's CDR3 is CASSPGTGRWGYTF. DNA for the CDR3: TGCGCCAGCAGCCCCGGGACAGGGCGCTGGGGCTACACCTTC.

V is TRBV2 and J is TRBJ2-7, with 11 bases that match TRBD1. Germline assignment: CDR1 SNHLY and CDR2 FYNNEI. The ends lost 6 bases at V and 6 bases at J; junction bases unmatched: 7. This CDR3 has 14 residues. The CDR3 region is CASRAGTGGGEQYF. Here the CDR3 DNA reads TGTGCCAGCAGGGCGGGGACAGGGGGTGGCGAGCAGTACTTC. The variable domain in full, completed from reference TRBV2 and TRBJ2-7, reads EPEVTQTPSHQVTQMGQEVILRCVPISNHLYFYWYRQILGQKVEFLVSFYNNEISEKSEIFDDQFSVERPDGSNFTLKIRSTKLEDSAMYFCASRAGTGGGEQYFGPGTRLTVT.

This chain connects TRBV5-1 to TRBJ1-4; 12 nucleotides line up with TRBD1. V was clipped by 0 bases and J by 5 bases; unmatched bases: 5. The germline V gene has CDR1 SGHRS and CDR2 YFSETQ. The CDR3 consists of 17 residues. The CDR3 reads CASSLAGTGGPNEKLFF. CDR3 DNA sequence: TGCGCCAGCAGCTTGGCAGGGACAGGGGGCCCGAATGAAAAACTGTTTTTT.

This chain uses TRBV5-1 with TRBJ2-7; 7 bases match TRBD2. The germline V gene encodes CDR1 SGHRS and CDR2 YFSETQ. J gave up 3 bases and V 1 base, and 10 bases lay outside the gene matches. CDR3 size: 16 residues. In DNA form, the CDR3 reads TGCGCCAGCAGCTTGTTTTCCCCCGGGGGGTTCTACGAGCAGTACTTC. It codes for CASSLFSPGGFYEQYF.

The chain combines TRBV24-1 with TRBJ1-5; 7 nucleotides line up with TRBD1. Unmatched junction bases numbered 10, after V lost 7 bases and J lost 2 bases. The germline V gene has CDR1 KGHDR and CDR2 SFDVKD. The CDR3 has 16 residues. CDR3 residues: CATSTGAALGNQPQHF. Here the CDR3 DNA reads TGTGCCACCAGCACAGGGGCCGCGCTGGGCAATCAGCCCCAGCATTTT.

The V call is TRBV7-9, the J call TRBJ1-5, with D possibly TRBD1 on 5 matching bases. The V end was cut by 1 base, the J end by 4 bases, with 8 bases between. Germline CDR1 reads SEHNR; CDR2 reads FQNEAQ (reference sequence). CDR3 length: 14 residues. Here the CDR3 DNA reads TGTGCCAGCAGCTTAGGACAGTTAAATCAGCCCCAGCATTTT. It codes for CASSLGQLNQPQHF.

This rearrangement joins TRBV18 to TRBJ2-1; the match to TRBD2 covers 7 bases. The CDR3 is 15 residues long. V lost 1 base to trimming and J lost 4 bases; unmatched junction nucleotides: 4. The germline V gene has CDR1 KGHSH and CDR2 LQKENI. CDR3 region: CASSPLAGVYNEQFF. For the CDR3, the DNA is TGTGCCAGCTCACCACTTGCGGGGGTTTACAATGAGCAGTTCTTC.

This chain joins TRBV18 and TRBJ2-7, with 7 nucleotides matching TRBD1. The germline V gene has CDR1 KGHSH and CDR2 LQKENI. V dropped 6 bases and J dropped 6; count of bases not matched to a gene: 5. The CDR3 totals 12 residues. Here the CDR3 DNA reads TGTGCCAGCTCTCTACAGGGGTCCGAGCAGTACTTC. Its translation: CASSLQGSEQYF.

The CDR3: CASTVTAANYGYTF. CDR3 nucleotides: TGTGCCAGCACCGTGACAGCAGCTAACTATGGCTACACCTTC. The rearrangement uses TRBV6-5 and TRBJ1-2, with a possible D match to TRBD1 (5 bases). The CDR3 loop spans 14 amino acids. CDR1 and CDR2 (germline): MNHEY, SVGAGI. The germline V and J ends were trimmed by 7 bases and 0 bases, with 12 bases remaining between them.

V is TRBV10-3 and J is TRBJ2-5; the match to TRBD2 covers 9 bases. The V segment lost 4 bases and the J segment 0 bases; nucleotides outside the gene matches: 12. Germline lookup yields CDR1 ENHRY and CDR2 SYGVKD. The CDR3 sequence is 18 residues long. CDR3 protein: CAISAYVSGGPNQETQYF. In nucleotides, the CDR3 is TGTGCCATCAGTGCCTATGTGAGCGGGGGGCCGAACCAAGAGACCCAGTACTTC.

The chain recombines TRBV10-2 with TRBJ1-3; TRBD1 matches 8 bases. The CDR3 is 15 residues long. Losses at the gene ends were 5 bases for V and 0 bases for J; bases not matched to a gene: 3. Germline loops: CDR1 WSHSY, CDR2 SAAADI. The CDR3 coding sequence is TGCGCCAGCAGTTACAGGGGGACCTCTGGAAACACCATATATTTT. It codes for CASSYRGTSGNTIYF.

The CDR3 sequence: CASSLDITGAQRDEQFF. CDR3 nucleotides: TGCGCCAGCAGCTTGGATATAACAGGGGCTCAAAGGGATGAGCAGTTCTTC. The genes are TRBV5-1 and TRBJ2-1; 7 bases match TRBD1. The CDR3 runs 17 residues. The trim removed 0 bases at V and 8 bases at J, leaving 14 bases unmatched. CDR1 is SGHRS, CDR2 YFSETQ, per germline.

V gene TRBV5-1 combines with J gene TRBJ2-2; TRBD2 might be the D (6 bases). Germline V lookup: CDR1 SGHRS, CDR2 YFSETQ. V lost 3 bases to trimming and J lost 6 bases, with 21 bases between them. This CDR3 comprises 17 residues. CDR3 sequence reads: CASSSTLGGSVAGELFF. The CDR3 DNA is TGCGCCAGCAGCTCGACGTTGGGGGGATCGGTCGCCGGGGAGCTGTTTTTT.

In its sample, this clone was seen once. The chain employs TRBV7-3 and TRBJ2-1, with a weak D call TRBD2 (5 bases). Per germline, CDR1 SGHTA and CDR2 FQGTGA. The V end was cut by 5 bases, the J end by 14 bases, with 16 bases between. CDR3 size: 12 residues. The CDR3 DNA reads as TGTGCCAGCAGCCCCTCGCCCGGGGAAGAGTTCTTC. Protein: CASSPSPGEEFF.

V is TRBV28 and J is TRBJ2-3, with D possibly TRBD2 on 6 matching bases. CDR1 and CDR2 from the germline V gene are MDHEN and SYDVKM. This CDR3 is built from 15 residues. The germline V and J ends were trimmed by 6 bases and 5 bases, with 18 bases remaining between them. The CDR3 loop is CASSLPGEAGDTQYF. CDR3 nucleotides: TGTGCCAGCAGCCTCCCGGGGGAAGCTGGAGATACGCAGTATTTT.